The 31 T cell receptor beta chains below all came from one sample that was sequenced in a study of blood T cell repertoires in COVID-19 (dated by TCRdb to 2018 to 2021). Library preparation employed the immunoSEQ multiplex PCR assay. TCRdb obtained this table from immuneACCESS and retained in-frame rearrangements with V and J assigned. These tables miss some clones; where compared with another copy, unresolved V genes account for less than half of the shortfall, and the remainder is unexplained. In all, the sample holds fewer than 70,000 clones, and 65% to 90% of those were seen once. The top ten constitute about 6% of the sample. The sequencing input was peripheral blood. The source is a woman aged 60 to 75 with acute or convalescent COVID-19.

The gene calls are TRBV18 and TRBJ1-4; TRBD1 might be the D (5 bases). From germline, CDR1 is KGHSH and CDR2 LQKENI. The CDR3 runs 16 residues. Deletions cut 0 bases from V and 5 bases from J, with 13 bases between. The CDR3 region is CASSPPYGAGNEKLFF. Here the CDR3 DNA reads TGTGCCAGCTCACCACCGTACGGGGCGGGGAATGAAAAACTGTTTTTT.

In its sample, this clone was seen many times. The CDR3 coding sequence is TGCGCCAGCAGGTCACAGGCGAACACTGAAGCTTTCTTT. This encodes CASRSQANTEAFF. V and J are TRBV10-2 and TRBJ1-1; maybe TRBD1 (5 bases). Trimming cost V 6 bases and J 1 base, with 9 bases left between them. Germline-derived CDR1 and CDR2 are WSHSY and SAAADI. The CDR3 length is 13 residues.

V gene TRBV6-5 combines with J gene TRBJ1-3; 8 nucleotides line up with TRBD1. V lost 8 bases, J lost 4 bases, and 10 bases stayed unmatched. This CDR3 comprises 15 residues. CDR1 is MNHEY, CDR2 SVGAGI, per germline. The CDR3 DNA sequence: TGTGCCAGCGGAGGACAGGGAGGTTACGGAAACACCATATATTTT. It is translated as CASGGQGGYGNTIYF.

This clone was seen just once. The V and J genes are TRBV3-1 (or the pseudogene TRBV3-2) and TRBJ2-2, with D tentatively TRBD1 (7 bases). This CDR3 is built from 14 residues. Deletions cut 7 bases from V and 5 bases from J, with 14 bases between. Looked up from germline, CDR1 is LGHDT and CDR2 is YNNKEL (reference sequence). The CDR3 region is CASKAGGMTGELFF. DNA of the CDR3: TGTGCCAGCAAGGCAGGGGGGATGACCGGGGAGCTGTTTTTT.

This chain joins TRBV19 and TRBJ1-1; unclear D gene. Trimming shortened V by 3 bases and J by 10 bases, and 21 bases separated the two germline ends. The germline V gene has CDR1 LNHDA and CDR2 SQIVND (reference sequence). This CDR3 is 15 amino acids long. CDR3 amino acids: CASSIIRRGVAGAFF. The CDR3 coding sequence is TGTGCCAGTAGTATTATTCGGCGGGGAGTAGCAGGAGCTTTCTTT.

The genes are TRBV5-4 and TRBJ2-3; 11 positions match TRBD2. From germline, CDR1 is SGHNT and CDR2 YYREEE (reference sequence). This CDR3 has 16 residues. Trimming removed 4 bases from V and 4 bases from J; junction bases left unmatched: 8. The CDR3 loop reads CASSTYSGGAADTQYF. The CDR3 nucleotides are TGTGCCAGCAGCACCTATAGCGGGGGGGCAGCAGATACGCAGTATTTT.

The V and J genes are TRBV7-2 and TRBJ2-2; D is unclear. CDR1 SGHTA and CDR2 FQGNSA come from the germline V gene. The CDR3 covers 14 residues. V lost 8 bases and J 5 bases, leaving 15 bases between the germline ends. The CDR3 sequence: CASAQGRVTGELFF. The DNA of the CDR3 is TGTGCCAGCGCACAAGGTCGGGTAACCGGGGAGCTGTTTTTT.

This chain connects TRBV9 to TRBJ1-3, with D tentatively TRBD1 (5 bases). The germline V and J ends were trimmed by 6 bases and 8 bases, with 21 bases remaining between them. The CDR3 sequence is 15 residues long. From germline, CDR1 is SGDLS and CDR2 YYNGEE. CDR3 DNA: TGTGCCAGCACCGTGGGAAACACAGGAGGGGACACCATATATTTT. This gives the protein CASTVGNTGGDTIYF.

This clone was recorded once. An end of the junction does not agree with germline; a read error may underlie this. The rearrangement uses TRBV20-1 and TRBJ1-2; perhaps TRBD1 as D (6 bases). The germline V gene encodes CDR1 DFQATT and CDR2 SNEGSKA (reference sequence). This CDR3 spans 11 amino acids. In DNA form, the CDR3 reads TGCAGTGCTAGAGATTTTACAGGGACCTCCTTC. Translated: CSARDFTGTSF.

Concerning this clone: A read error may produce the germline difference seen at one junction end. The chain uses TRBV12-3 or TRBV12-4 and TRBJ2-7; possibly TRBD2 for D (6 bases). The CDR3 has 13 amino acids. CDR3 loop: CASSSPGTRSIHF. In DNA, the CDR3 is TGTGCCAGCAGTTCCCCCGGGACTCGCTCCATACACTTC.

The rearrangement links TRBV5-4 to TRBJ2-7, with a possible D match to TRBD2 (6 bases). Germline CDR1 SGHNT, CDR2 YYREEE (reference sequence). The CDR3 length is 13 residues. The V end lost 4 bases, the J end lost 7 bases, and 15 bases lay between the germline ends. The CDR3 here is CASSAGTAGEQYF. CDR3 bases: TGTGCCAGCAGCGCCGGGACCGCGGGGGAGCAGTACTTC.

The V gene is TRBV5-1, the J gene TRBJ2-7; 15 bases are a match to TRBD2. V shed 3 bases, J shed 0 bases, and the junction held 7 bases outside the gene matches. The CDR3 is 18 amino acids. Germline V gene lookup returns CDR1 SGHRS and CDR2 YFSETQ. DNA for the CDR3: TGCGCCAGCAGCTCCGGCCGGGGACTAGCGGGGGGCTCCTACGAGCAGTACTTC. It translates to CASSSGRGLAGGSYEQYF. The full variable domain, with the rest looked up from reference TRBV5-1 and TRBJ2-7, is KAGVTQTPRYLIKTRGQQVTLSCSPISGHRSVSWYQQTPGQGLQFLFEYFSETQRNKGNFPGRFSGRQFSNSRSEMNVSTLELGDSALYLCASSSGRGLAGGSYEQYFGPGTRLTVT.

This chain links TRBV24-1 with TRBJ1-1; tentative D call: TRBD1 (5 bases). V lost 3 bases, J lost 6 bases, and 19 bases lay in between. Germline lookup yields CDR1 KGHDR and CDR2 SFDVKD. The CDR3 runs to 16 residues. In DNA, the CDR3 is TGTGCCACCAGTGATCTACTCATGACAGAAATCTCTGAAGCTTTCTTT. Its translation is CATSDLLMTEISEAFF.

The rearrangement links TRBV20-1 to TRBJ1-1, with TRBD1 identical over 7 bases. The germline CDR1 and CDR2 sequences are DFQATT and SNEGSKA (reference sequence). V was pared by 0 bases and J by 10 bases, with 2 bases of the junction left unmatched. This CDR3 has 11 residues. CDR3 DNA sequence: TGCAGTGCTAGAGATAACAGGGGAGCTTTCTTT. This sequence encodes CSARDNRGAFF.

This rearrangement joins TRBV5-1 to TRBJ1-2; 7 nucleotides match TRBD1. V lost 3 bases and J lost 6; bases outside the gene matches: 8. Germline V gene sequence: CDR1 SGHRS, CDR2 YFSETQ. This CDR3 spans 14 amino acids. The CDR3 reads CASSSGTVTDGYTF. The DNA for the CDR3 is TGCGCCAGCAGCTCTGGGACAGTGACCGATGGCTACACCTTC.

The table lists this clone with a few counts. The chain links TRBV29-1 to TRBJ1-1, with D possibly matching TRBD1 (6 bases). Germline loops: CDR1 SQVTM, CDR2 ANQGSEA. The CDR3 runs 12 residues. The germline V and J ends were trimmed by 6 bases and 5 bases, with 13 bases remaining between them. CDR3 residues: CSVQRTGTEAFF. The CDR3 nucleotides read TGCAGCGTACAACGAACAGGGACTGAAGCTTTCTTT.

The CDR3 region has the DNA TGTGCCAGCAGCAGTTCGGGGGGGTCCGGCGAGCAGTACTTC. Translation: CASSSSGGSGEQYF. This chain connects TRBV7-9 to TRBJ2-7; TRBD2 matches at 8 bases. CDR3 size: 14 residues. V shed 5 bases and J 6 bases; nucleotides not matched to a gene: 9. The germline V gene has CDR1 SEHNR and CDR2 FQNEAQ (reference sequence).

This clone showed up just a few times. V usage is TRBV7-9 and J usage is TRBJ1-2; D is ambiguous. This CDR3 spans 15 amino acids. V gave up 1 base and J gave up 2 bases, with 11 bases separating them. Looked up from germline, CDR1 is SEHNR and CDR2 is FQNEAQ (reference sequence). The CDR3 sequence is CASSLDGSSNYGYTF. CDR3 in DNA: TGTGCCAGCAGCTTAGACGGGTCCTCAAACTATGGCTACACCTTC.

CDR3 loop: CASSLEGAGQPQHF. The CDR3 bases are TGTGCCAGCAGCTTAGAAGGTGCAGGTCAGCCCCAGCATTTT. V and J are TRBV7-9 and TRBJ1-5; D uncertain. The V gene lost 1 base and the J gene lost 6 bases, with 10 bases spanning the gap. Germline V CDR1 and CDR2: SEHNR, FQNEAQ (reference sequence). The CDR3 sequence is 14 residues long.

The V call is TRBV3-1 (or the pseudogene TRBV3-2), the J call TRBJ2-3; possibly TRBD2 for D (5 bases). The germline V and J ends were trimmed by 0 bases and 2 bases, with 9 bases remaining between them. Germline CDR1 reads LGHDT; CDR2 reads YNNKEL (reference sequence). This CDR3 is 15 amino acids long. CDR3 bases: TGTGCCAGCAGCCAAGAGGGGAGCTTCACAGATACGCAGTATTTT. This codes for CASSQEGSFTDTQYF.

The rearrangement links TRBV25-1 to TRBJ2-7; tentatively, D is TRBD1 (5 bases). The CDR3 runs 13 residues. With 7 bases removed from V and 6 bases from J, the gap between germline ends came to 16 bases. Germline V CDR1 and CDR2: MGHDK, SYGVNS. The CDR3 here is CASTQSRAGEQYF. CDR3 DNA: TGTGCCAGCACCCAGAGCAGGGCTGGCGAGCAGTACTTC.

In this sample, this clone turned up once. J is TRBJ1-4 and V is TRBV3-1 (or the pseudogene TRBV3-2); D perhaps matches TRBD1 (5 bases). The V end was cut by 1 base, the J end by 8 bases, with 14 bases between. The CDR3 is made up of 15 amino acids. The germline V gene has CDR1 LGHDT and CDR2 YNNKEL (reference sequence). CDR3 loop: CASSQGSGLREKLFF. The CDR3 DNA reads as TGTGCCAGCAGCCAAGGTTCAGGGCTACGCGAAAAACTGTTTTTT.

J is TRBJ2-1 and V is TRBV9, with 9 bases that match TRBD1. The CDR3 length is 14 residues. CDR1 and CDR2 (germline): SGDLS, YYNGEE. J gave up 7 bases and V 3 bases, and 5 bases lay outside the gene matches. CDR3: CASSAQQGANEQFF. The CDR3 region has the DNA TGTGCCAGCAGCGCCCAACAGGGGGCAAATGAGCAGTTCTTC.

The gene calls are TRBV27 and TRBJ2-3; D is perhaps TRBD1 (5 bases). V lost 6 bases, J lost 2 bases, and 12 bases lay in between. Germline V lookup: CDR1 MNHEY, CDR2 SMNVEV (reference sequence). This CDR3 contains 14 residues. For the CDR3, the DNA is TGTGCCAGCAGACGGACAATAGACACAGATACGCAGTATTTT. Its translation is CASRRTIDTDTQYF.

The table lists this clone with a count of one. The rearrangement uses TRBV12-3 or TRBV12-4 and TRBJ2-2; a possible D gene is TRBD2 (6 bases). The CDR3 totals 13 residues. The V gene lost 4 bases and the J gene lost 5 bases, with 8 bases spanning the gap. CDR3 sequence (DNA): TGTGCCAGCAGTTGGGGGGATACCGGGGAGCTGTTTTTT. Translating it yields CASSWGDTGELFF.

CDR3 protein: CAISGRGNTEAFF. The CDR3 coding sequence is TGTGCCATCAGTGGCAGGGGGAACACTGAAGCTTTCTTT. This chain connects TRBV10-3 to TRBJ1-1; D may be TRBD1 (6 bases). This CDR3 contains 13 residues. With 4 bases removed from V and 1 base from J, the gap between germline ends came to 7 bases. The germline CDR1 and CDR2 sequences are ENHRY and SYGVKD.

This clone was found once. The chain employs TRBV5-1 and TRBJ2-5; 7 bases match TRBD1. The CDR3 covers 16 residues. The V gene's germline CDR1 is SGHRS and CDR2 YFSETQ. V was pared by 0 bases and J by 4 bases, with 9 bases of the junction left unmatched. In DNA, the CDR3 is TGCGCCAGCAGCTTGGGTACGGGACAGCAAGCAGAGACCCAGTACTTC. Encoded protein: CASSLGTGQQAETQYF.

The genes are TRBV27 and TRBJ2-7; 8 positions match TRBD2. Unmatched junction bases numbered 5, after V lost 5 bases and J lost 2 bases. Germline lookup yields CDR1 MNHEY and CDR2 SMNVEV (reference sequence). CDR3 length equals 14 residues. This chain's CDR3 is CASSPLAGPYEQYF. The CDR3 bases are TGTGCCAGCAGTCCGCTAGCGGGTCCCTACGAGCAGTACTTC.

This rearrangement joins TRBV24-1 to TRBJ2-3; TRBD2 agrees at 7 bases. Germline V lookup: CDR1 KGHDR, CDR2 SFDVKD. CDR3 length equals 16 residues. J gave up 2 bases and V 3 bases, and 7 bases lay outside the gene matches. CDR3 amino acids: CATSDQRGVNTDTQYF. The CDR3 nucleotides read TGTGCCACCAGTGATCAGCGGGGCGTTAACACAGATACGCAGTATTTT.

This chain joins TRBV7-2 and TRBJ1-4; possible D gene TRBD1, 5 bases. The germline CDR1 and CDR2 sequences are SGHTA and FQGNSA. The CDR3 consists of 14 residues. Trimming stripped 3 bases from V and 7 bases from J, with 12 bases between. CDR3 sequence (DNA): TGTGCCAGCAGCTTCAAAGGGACTGCTGAAAAACTGTTTTTT. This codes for CASSFKGTAEKLFF.

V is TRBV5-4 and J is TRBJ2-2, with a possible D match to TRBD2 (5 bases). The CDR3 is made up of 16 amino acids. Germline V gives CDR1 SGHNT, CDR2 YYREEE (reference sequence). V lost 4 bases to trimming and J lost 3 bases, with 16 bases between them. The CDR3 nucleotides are TGTGCCAGCAGCCCCAAAAGCGGCGGGTACACCGGGGAGCTGTTTTTT. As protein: CASSPKSGGYTGELFF.